This T cell receptor (beta chain) comes out of a study of cytomegalovirus exposure and HLA in healthy donors. In nominal health when sampled, donors likely had unrecorded immune exposures nonetheless. This CDR3 spans 16 amino acids. After removal of 6 bases from V and 3 bases from J, the junction contained 10 bases not matched to a gene. The germline V gene encodes CDR1 SGDLS and CDR2 YYNGEE. The PCR had 60 Vbeta and 13 Jbeta primers. Sequencing was performed with immunoSEQ multiplex PCR; in TCRdb, only in-frame clones are kept and a portion is missing. The sample carries some 89,000 clones, about four fifths recorded once. The count of this clone is one.

This receptor was taken from a woman between 25 and 40 years old in good health and CMV-seronegative. The chain uses TRBV9 and TRBJ2-7; 12 nucleotides agree with TRBD2. Sequencing input: PBMCs. The CDR3 DNA is TGTGCCAGCACCCGACGACTAGCGGGAGTACTCTACGAGCAGTACTTC. It encodes CASTRRLAGVLYEQYF.